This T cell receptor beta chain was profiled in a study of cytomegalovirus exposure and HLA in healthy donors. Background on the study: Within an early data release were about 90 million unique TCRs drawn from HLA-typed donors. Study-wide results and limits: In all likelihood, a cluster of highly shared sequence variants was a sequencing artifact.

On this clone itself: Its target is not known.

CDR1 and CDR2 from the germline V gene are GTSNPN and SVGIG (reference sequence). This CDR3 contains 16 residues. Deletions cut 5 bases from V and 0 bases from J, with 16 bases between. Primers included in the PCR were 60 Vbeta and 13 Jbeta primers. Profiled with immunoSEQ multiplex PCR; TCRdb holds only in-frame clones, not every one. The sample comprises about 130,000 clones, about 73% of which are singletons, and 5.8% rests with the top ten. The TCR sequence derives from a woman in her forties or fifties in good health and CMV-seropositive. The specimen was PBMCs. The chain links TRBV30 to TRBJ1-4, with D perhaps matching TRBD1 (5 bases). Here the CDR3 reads CAWGGVRGSTNEKLFF. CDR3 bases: TGTGCCTGGGGGGGGGTGAGAGGGTCAACTAATGAAAAACTGTTTTTT.